These T cell receptor beta chains were read from a single sample in a study of blood T cell repertoires in COVID-19. This table comes from immunoSEQ multiplex PCR, and its TCRdb copy is limited to in-frame clones, with some not included. This sample has about 270,000 clones, with approximately 81% found just once. The source material was peripheral blood. These receptors were collected from a woman aged 18 to 35 with acute or convalescent COVID-19. The CDR3 runs from the conserved cysteine through the conserved F or W. The D gene is left open where the match is weak. Expanded clones get a size class; other rows say once, few or many, or leave the size out.

J gene | D gene | clone size | V gene | CDR3 DNA | CDR3 protein
TRBJ1-2 | NA | NA | TRBV5-6 | TGTGCCAGCAGCTTGGGTGCTCTAGGCTATGGCTACACCTTC | CASSLGALGYGYTF
TRBJ1-5 | NA | NA | TRBV30 | TGTGCCGGTCAGACAGGCTTTGATCAGCCCCAGCATTTT | CAGQTGFDQPQHF
TRBJ1-3 | NA | NA | TRBV29-1 | TGCAGCGTTGAACCGCAGGGGAGAAACACCATATATTTT | CSVEPQGRNTIYF
TRBJ1-1 | NA | NA | TRBV30 | TGTGCCGGAACCCAGCCAGGGAACACTGAAGCTTTCTTT | CAGTQPGNTEAFF
TRBJ1-1 | TRBD1 | NA | TRBV18 | TGTGCCAGCTCTCGAACCGGGACAGGGAGCATTACTGAAGCTTTCTTT | CASSRTGTGSITEAFF
TRBJ2-3 | NA | NA | TRBV7-8 | TGTGCCAGCAGCCCCAGGGGGCTAGCGGTAGATACGCAGTATTTT | CASSPRGLAVDTQYF
TRBJ2-1 | TRBD2 | NA | TRBV27 | TGTGCCAGCAGTCCACGACTAGCGGGAGACAATGAGCAGTTCTTC | CASSPRLAGDNEQFF
TRBJ2-2 | TRBD2 | NA | TRBV6-2/TRBV6-3 | TGTGCCAGCAGTACTAGCGGGCTGGCGAACACCGGGGAGCTGTTTTTT | CASSTSGLANTGELFF
TRBJ1-4 | NA | NA | TRBV21-1 | TGTGCCAGCAGCAAAAGGGGGGCAGGGAGGGGCATGTCTAATGAAAAACTGTTTTTT | CASSKRGAGRGMSNEKLFF
TRBJ2-1 | NA | NA | TRBV9 | TGTGCCAGCAGCACCGAACCGAGGGAGCAGTTCTTC | CASSTEPREQFF
TRBJ2-2 | TRBD2 | NA | TRBV6-6 | TGTGCCAGCAGTTTGGGACTAGCGGGAGGTAGCGGGGAGCTGTTTTTT | CASSLGLAGGSGELFF
TRBJ2-7 | TRBD2 | NA | TRBV7-9 | TGTGCCAGCAGCTTAGGGGGCAGGGAGGGTCCCGAGCAGTACTTC | CASSLGGREGPEQYF
TRBJ1-5 | NA | NA | TRBV5-1 | TGCGCCAGCAGCTTGGCCGGTCACAGCAATCAGCCCCAGCATTTT | CASSLAGHSNQPQHF
TRBJ2-7 | NA | NA | TRBV19 | TGTGCCAGTAGCCCCAAGGGACTTTTTGGCGAGCAGTACTTC | CASSPKGLFGEQYF
TRBJ2-7 | NA | NA | TRBV29-1 | TGCAGCGTGCTGACAGGAATCTCCTACGAGCAGTACTTC | CSVLTGISYEQYF
TRBJ1-5 | NA | NA | TRBV5-1 | TGCGCCAGCAGCTTGGACCCTGGGAGTCAGCCCCAGCATTTT | CASSLDPGSQPQHF
TRBJ2-5 | TRBD2 | NA | TRBV28 | TGTGCCAGCAGCCTTGGACTAGCGGGAGGGCCTGCGAAGACCCAGTACTTC | CASSLGLAGGPAKTQYF
TRBJ1-3 | TRBD1 | NA | TRBV9 | TGTGCCAGCAGCCTAAGAGACAGGGCGGGTGGAAACACCATATATTTT | CASSLRDRAGGNTIYF
TRBJ2-1 | NA | NA | TRBV7-9 | TGTGCCAGCAGCTTGGAAGCGGAACTGGCTGAGCAGTTCTTC | CASSLEAELAEQFF
TRBJ2-2 | NA | NA | TRBV7-2 | TGTGCCAGCAGCCCCCATAGAGCGCAGAACACCGGGGAGCTGTTTTTT | CASSPHRAQNTGELFF
TRBJ1-3 | TRBD1 | NA | TRBV30 | TGTGCCTGGATAGGGGGCGCGTTCTCTGGAAACACCATATATTTT | CAWIGGAFSGNTIYF
TRBJ1-6 | TRBD1 | NA | TRBV2 | TGTGCCAGCACTCTGGGACAGAAGTATAATTCACCCCTCCACTTT | CASTLGQKYNSPLHF
TRBJ1-2 | TRBD1 | few | TRBV14 | TGTGCCAGCAGCCCGGGACAGGGTTTCTATGGCTACACCTTC | CASSPGQGFYGYTF
TRBJ1-5 | TRBD1 | many | TRBV7-2 | TGTGCCAGCAGCTTATATACAGGGGGCGCGCCCCAGCCCCAGCATTTT | CASSLYTGGAPQPQHF
TRBJ2-1 | TRBD1 | NA | TRBV7-2 | TGTGCCAGCAGCTTAGCGCGGACAGGGGCAAATGAGCAGTTCTTC | CASSLARTGANEQFF
TRBJ1-2 | NA | NA | TRBV28 | TGTGCCAGCAGTTTTGAAAGGGGGAACTATGGCTACACCTTC | CASSFERGNYGYTF
TRBJ1-2 | TRBD1 | NA | TRBV12-3/TRBV12-4 | TGTGCCAGCAGTCTGACAGGGCCGGGTGGCTACACCTTC | CASSLTGPGGYTF
TRBJ2-7 | TRBD1 | NA | TRBV9 | TGTGCCAGCTCCGTGGGGACAGGGACCTACGAGCAGTACTTC | CASSVGTGTYEQYF
TRBJ1-4 | NA | NA | TRBV28 | TGTGCCAGCAGTTCTCAGGGGCCCAATGAAAAACTGTTTTTT | CASSSQGPNEKLFF
TRBJ1-5 | TRBD1 | few | TRBV15 | TGTGCCACCAGCGGAGGACAGGGCAAATCAGCCCAGCATTTT | CATSGGQGKSAQHF
TRBJ2-5 | TRBD1 | NA | TRBV7-9 | TGTGCCAGCAGCAACTTTAGGGACAGGGGGATACTGTCCGAGACCCAGTACTTC | CASSNFRDRGILSETQYF
TRBJ2-2 | TRBD2 | NA | TRBV28 | TGTGCCAGCAGTTCCGGGGGACTAGCGGGAGAGTCGAACACCGGGGAGCTGTTTTTT | CASSSGGLAGESNTGELFF
TRBJ2-1 | NA | NA | TRBV27 | TGTGCCAGCAACCCCACTAGTCGAGTAGGCAATGAGCAGTTCTTC | CASNPTSRVGNEQFF
TRBJ1-6 | TRBD1 | NA | TRBV28 | TGTGCCAGCAGTTGGGCGGGACAGGGGAAGAGAAATTCACCCCTCCACTTT | CASSWAGQGKRNSPLHF
TRBJ1-1 | TRBD1 | few | TRBV18 | TGTGCCAGCTCCCCGTCTATTTTCGGGACAGGGGGTTTATACACTGAAGCTTTCTTT | CASSPSIFGTGGLYTEAFF
TRBJ1-6 | NA | NA | TRBV7-2 | TGTGCCAGCAGCTTAGTGCAGGGAAATTCACCCCTCCACTTT | CASSLVQGNSPLHF
TRBJ1-1 | NA | NA | TRBV6-5 | TGTGCCAGCAGTTACCCTCAGAAAAACACTGAAGCTTTCTTT | CASSYPQKNTEAFF
TRBJ1-3 | NA | NA | TRBV7-2 | TGTGCCAGCAGCTTAGCCACAGGAGCTGGAAACACCATATATTTT | CASSLATGAGNTIYF
TRBJ2-7 | TRBD2 | NA | TRBV28 | TGTGCCAGCAGTTTAAAGGCTAGCGGACGCTACGAGCAGTACTTC | CASSLKASGRYEQYF
TRBJ1-6 | NA | NA | TRBV27 | TGTGCCAGCAGTTTAGGGACAAATAATTCACCCCTCCACTTT | CASSLGTNNSPLHF
TRBJ1-3 | TRBD1 | NA | TRBV5-4 | TGTGCCAGCAGCCGGTCGTGGGACAGTAATTCGAACACCATATATTTT | CASSRSWDSNSNTIYF
TRBJ2-5 | TRBD1 | NA | TRBV10-1 | TGCGCCAGCAGTGATTCCCGACAGGGGCAAGAGACCCAGTACTTC | CASSDSRQGQETQYF
TRBJ1-4 | NA | NA | TRBV30 | TGTGCCTGGAGTGTATACATGGGCGAAAAACTGTTTTTT | CAWSVYMGEKLFF
TRBJ1-5 | NA | NA | TRBV5-5 | TGTGCCAGCAGCTTGGGCCGAGCAAAGCATAGCAATCAGCCCCAGCATTTT | CASSLGRAKHSNQPQHF
TRBJ2-1 | TRBD2 | NA | TRBV4-3 | TGCGCCAGCAGCCAAGATCGAGGACTAGCGGGAGCCAACAATGAGCAGTTCTTC | CASSQDRGLAGANNEQFF
TRBJ2-1 | TRBD2 | NA | TRBV7-8 | TGTGCCAGCAGCCCCTCACGGACTAGTAGTGAGCAGTTCTTC | CASSPSRTSSEQFF
TRBJ1-1 | NA | NA | TRBV5-1 | TGCGCCAGCAGCTTGGCCCCCCTAGGAGACGCTTTCTTT | CASSLAPLGDAFF
TRBJ1-4 | NA | few | TRBV14 | TGTGCCAGCAGCCAAGAACCTCCGGTGAAACTGTTTTTT | CASSQEPPVKLFF
TRBJ2-7 | TRBD2 | NA | TRBV14 | TGTGCCAGCAGCCATTCCGGCTATTGGCGGGAGTTGGCTCCCGACGAGCAGTACTTC | CASSHSGYWRELAPDEQYF
TRBJ2-7 | TRBD1 | once | TRBV4-2 | TGTGCCAGCAGCCCGTACCGGGACAGAGCCTACGAGCAGTACTTC | CASSPYRDRAYEQYF
TRBJ2-5 | TRBD2 | NA | TRBV6-5 | TGTGCCAGCACCCTCAGACTAGCGAGGGGGGAGACCCAGTACTTC | CASTLRLARGETQYF
TRBJ1-3 | NA | NA | TRBV4-1 | TGCGCCAGCAGCCAAGGCTCGGGGGTCGGAAACACCATATATTTT | CASSQGSGVGNTIYF
TRBJ2-7 | TRBD1 | NA | TRBV28 | TGTGCCAGCAGTTTATTCCGACAGGGCACCTACGAGCAGTACTTC | CASSLFRQGTYEQYF
TRBJ1-6 | TRBD1 | once | TRBV7-9 | TGTGCCAGCAGCTTATCTGGGGGACAGAGTCGGTCACCCCTCCACTTT | CASSLSGGQSRSPLHF